Sequencing of this T cell receptor beta chain was carried out in a study of memory CD4+ T cells and cytomegalovirus serostatus. Only in-frame clones appear in the TCRdb table, and some are missing; sequencing was by immunoSEQ multiplex PCR. The profile shows some 73,000 clones, approximately 78% of them singletons. Single viable CD3+CD4+CD8-CD45RO+ cells were sorted as the memory CD4+ T cells. V shed 3 bases and J 1 base; nucleotides not matched to a gene: 7. This CDR3 is built from 16 residues. In germline, CDR1 is SGHDN, CDR2 FVKESK. The source is an adult in good health and CMV-seropositive. The sequencing sample was made of memory CD4+ T cells from blood. The chain couples TRBV14 to TRBJ2-3; the match to TRBD2 covers 7 bases. Here the CDR3 DNA reads TGTGCCAGCAGCCAGCAGCGGGGAGTTGGCACAGATACGCAGTATTTT. Translated: CASSQQRGVGTDTQYF.